This T cell receptor (beta chain) was retrieved from a study of T cells in Graves' hyperthyroidism and ophthalmopathy. Study-wide findings and caveats: Researchers found most expanded thyroid clonotypes above 0.001 in blood as well.

Amplified TCR beta CDR3 regions derived from RNA transcripts. First-round RT-PCR targeting the TCR CDR3 was performed with the HTBI primer set. TCRdb reanalysed the multiplex PCR reads using MiXCR and keeps one entry per CDR3 protein. The sample carries 550,000 to 800,000 distinct CDR3 sequences, about 15% recorded once. Per the germline V gene, CDR1 is MNHEY and CDR2 is SVGAGI. Trimming cost V 2 bases and J 4 bases, with 12 bases left between them. This CDR3 comprises 14 residues. On this clonotype itself: Its antigen is still unknown.

Sample: blood. The chain couples TRBV6-5 to TRBJ2-7, with D uncertain. This TCR was recovered from a man younger than 35 with Graves' hyperthyroidism. The chain's CDR3 is CASSYEDGAYEQYF. CDR3 nucleotides: TGTGCCAGCAGTTACGAGGACGGAGCGTACGAGCAGTACTTC.